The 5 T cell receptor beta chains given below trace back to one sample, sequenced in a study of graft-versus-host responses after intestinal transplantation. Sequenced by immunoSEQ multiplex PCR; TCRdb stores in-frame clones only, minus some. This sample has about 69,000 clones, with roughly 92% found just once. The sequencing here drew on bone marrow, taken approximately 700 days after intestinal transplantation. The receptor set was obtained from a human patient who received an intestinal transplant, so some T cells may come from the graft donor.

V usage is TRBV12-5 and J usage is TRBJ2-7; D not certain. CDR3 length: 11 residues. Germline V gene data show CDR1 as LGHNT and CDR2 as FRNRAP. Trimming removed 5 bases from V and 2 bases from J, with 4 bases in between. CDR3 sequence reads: CASGAPYEQYF. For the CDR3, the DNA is TGTGCTAGTGGTGCCCCCTACGAGCAGTACTTC.

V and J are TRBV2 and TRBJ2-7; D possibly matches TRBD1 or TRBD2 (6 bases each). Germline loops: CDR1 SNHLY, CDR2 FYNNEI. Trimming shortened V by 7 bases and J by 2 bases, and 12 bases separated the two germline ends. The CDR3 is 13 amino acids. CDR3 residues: CASNLEGAYEQYF. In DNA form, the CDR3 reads TGTGCCAGCAATCTGGAGGGGGCCTACGAGCAGTACTTC.

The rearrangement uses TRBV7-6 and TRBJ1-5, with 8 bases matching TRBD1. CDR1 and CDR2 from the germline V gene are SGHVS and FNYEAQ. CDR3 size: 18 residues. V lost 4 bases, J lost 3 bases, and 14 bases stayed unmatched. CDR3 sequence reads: CASSYYPPDREFNQPQHF. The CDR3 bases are TGTGCCAGCAGCTACTACCCCCCGGACAGGGAATTCAATCAGCCCCAGCATTTT.

The CDR3 loop is CATTEGWVSNQPQHF. CDR3 DNA sequence: TGTGCCACGACAGAGGGGTGGGTTAGCAATCAGCCCCAGCATTTT. This chain joins TRBV6-1 and TRBJ1-5; D is perhaps TRBD1 (5 bases). Trimming stripped 10 bases from V and 0 bases from J, with 16 bases between. The CDR3 has 15 residues. Germline-derived CDR1 and CDR2 are MNHNS and SASEGT.

The CDR3 DNA follows: TGTGCCAGCAGCGTCGACAGGGGAGATGGATACGAGCAGTACTTC. Translated: CASSVDRGDGYEQYF. The rearrangement links TRBV5-5 to TRBJ2-7, with 8 nucleotides matching TRBD1. Trimming at V came to 4 bases and at J to 4 bases, leaving 10 bases not matched to a gene. The V gene's germline CDR1 is SGHKS and CDR2 YYEKEE (reference sequence). This CDR3 comprises 15 residues.